This entry features one T cell receptor beta chain sequence. At least ten counts were recorded for this clonotype. This clone's antigen is unknown. The sample holds no much larger clone one base away, and base qualities are not on file. Sequencing instrument: Illumina HiSeq 2500. Quantitative 5'-RACE with molecular barcodes was used to prepare TCR beta libraries. The original methods were these. To identify disease-linked TCR variants, a new computational method was used, one built on a probabilistic model of VDJ rearrangement. TCRdb redid the processing of the public reads, applying fastp at Q25 and MiXCR, and retained in-frame beta chains. For every CDR3 protein sequence, its rows merge into one entry that carries the most common genes and DNA. TCRdb, not the original authors, processed these V and J calls. Present in this sample are around 330,000 distinct CDR3 sequences, around a tenth of which were seen just once. The ten largest make up roughly 9% of the sample.

Via the germline V gene, CDR1 is SGHVS and CDR2 FQNEAQ. V is cut by 1 base and J by 7 bases, and the space between the germline ends is 11 bases. There are 15 amino acids in the CDR3, from cysteine to phenylalanine inclusive. Here the CDR3 DNA is all that survives: 45 bases in frame from base 1. The entry originates in a study of CD8 T cells in ankylosing spondylitis (dated by TCRdb to 2016 to 2017). About the study as a whole: The study set out to find disease-linked TCR variants by profiling T cell receptor beta repertoires in ankylosing spondylitis patients and healthy donors. The full study cohort was made up of about 25 ankylosing spondylitis patients and 108 healthy donors. Peripheral blood was sampled, and synovial fluid was additionally collected from ankylosing spondylitis patients.

The study at large found these results: The disease-linked clones had a CD8+ phenotype and were found at relatively low frequencies in peripheral blood. The disease-linked clones were reported as significantly enriched in matched synovial fluid samples from ankylosing spondylitis patients. Some of the motif variants had been reported before in the synovial fluid and blood of reactive arthritis patients, a finding that suggests common disease-initiation mechanisms. A TCR beta motif made up of eight or nine highly homologous amino acid variants appeared to be characteristic of blood from ankylosing spondylitis patients.

The chain employs TRBV7-8 and TRBJ1-6; confidence is insufficient to name the D gene. Material for sequencing was blood, either unsorted or a sorted T cell fraction (not recorded which). This receptor was obtained from a female donor with ankylosing spondylitis or in good health (not recorded which). Read as DNA, the sequence is TGTGCCAGCAGCTTAGTTTCGGGAGGGAATTCACCCCTCCACTTT. This encodes CASSLVSGGNSPLHF.